Listed below are T cell receptor beta chains from one sample, sequenced in a study of naive and memory T cell subsets. Via MiXCR, TCRdb re-called the UMI-ligation and nested PCR reads, giving one row per CDR3 protein. The sample holds about 25,000 distinct CDR3 sequences, around 5.3% seen once. The source material was blood. The source is an adult in good health. The CDR3 runs from the conserved cysteine through the conserved F or W. The D gene is left open where the match is weak. Only part of the rows carry a size: once, few, many, or a class if the clone is expanded.

abundance: few
j_gene: TRBJ2-5
d_gene: TRBD2
v_gene: TRBV11-2
len: 15
CDR3nt: TGTGCCAGCAGCTTAGATCGGGGGGGGACGCAGACCCAGTACTTC
CDR3aa: CASSLDRGGTQTQYF

abundance: many
j_gene: TRBJ2-1
d_gene: -
v_gene: TRBV7-9
len: 14
CDR3nt: TGTGCCAGCAGCTCCTGGTCAAGCGGCGATGAGCAGTTCTTC
CDR3aa: CASSSWSSGDEQFF

abundance: many
j_gene: TRBJ1-1
d_gene: TRBD1
v_gene: TRBV10-3
len: 13
CDR3nt: TGTGCCATCAGTGCCATGCCGACAGGGGAAGCTTTCTTT
CDR3aa: CAISAMPTGEAFF

abundance: medium-sized
j_gene: TRBJ1-4
d_gene: TRBD1
v_gene: TRBV19
len: 13
CDR3nt: TGTGCCAGTCCTGACAGGGATGGTGAAAAACTGTTTTTT
CDR3aa: CASPDRDGEKLFF

abundance: many
j_gene: TRBJ1-4
d_gene: -
v_gene: TRBV28
len: 13
CDR3nt: TGTGCCAGCAGTCCCGGGCCCCGAGACGGACTGTTTTTT
CDR3aa: CASSPGPRDGLFF

abundance: many
j_gene: TRBJ2-3
d_gene: TRBD1
v_gene: TRBV28
len: 16
CDR3nt: TGTGCCAGCAGTTTATGGGGGGACAGCTTCACAGATACGCAGTATTTT
CDR3aa: CASSLWGDSFTDTQYF

abundance: many
j_gene: TRBJ2-3
d_gene: TRBD2
v_gene: TRBV7-9
len: 20
CDR3nt: TGTGCCAGCAGAGAGGTCACCGGGACTAGCGGGAGGGCCGGTGCAGATACGCAGTATTTT
CDR3aa: CASREVTGTSGRAGADTQYF

abundance: many
j_gene: TRBJ1-5
d_gene: TRBD1
v_gene: TRBV6-2/TRBV6-3
len: 18
CDR3nt: TGTGCCAGCAGTTTCGGGTTGGGACAGAAAAGAAGCAATCAGCCCCAGCATTTT
CDR3aa: CASSFGLGQKRSNQPQHF

abundance: -
j_gene: TRBJ2-1
d_gene: -
v_gene: TRBV30
len: 14
CDR3nt: TGTGCCTGGAGTAGGAAGGGCTCCTACAATGAGCAGTTCTTC
CDR3aa: CAWSRKGSYNEQFF

abundance: many
j_gene: TRBJ2-5
d_gene: -
v_gene: TRBV5-1
len: 16
CDR3nt: TGCGCCAGCTCAGCTTCTGGGAATCCGTTAGGGGAGACCCAGTACTTC
CDR3aa: CASSASGNPLGETQYF

abundance: many
j_gene: TRBJ2-5
d_gene: -
v_gene: TRBV4-3
len: 17
CDR3nt: TGCGCCAGCAGCCAAGATTGGATGACAGGTCTTCAAGAGACCCAGTACTTC
CDR3aa: CASSQDWMTGLQETQYF

abundance: many
j_gene: TRBJ2-4
d_gene: -
v_gene: TRBV6-4
len: 16
CDR3nt: TGTGCCAGCAGTGGTAGGGAACCTCTAGCCAAAAACATTCAGTACTTC
CDR3aa: CASSGREPLAKNIQYF

abundance: few
j_gene: TRBJ2-5
d_gene: TRBD2
v_gene: TRBV19
len: 14
CDR3nt: TGTGCCAGTAGTTATAGCGGGAGTAAGGAGACCCAGTACTTC
CDR3aa: CASSYSGSKETQYF

abundance: many
j_gene: TRBJ1-1
d_gene: -
v_gene: TRBV6-5
len: 13
CDR3nt: TGTGCCAGCAGTTACTTGGGCTTCGCTGAAGCTTTCTTT
CDR3aa: CASSYLGFAEAFF

abundance: many
j_gene: TRBJ1-5
d_gene: -
v_gene: TRBV6-1
len: 17
CDR3nt: TGTGCCAGCAGTGAAGCTCCAGGTGGGGGACGCAATCAGCCCCAGCATTTT
CDR3aa: CASSEAPGGGRNQPQHF

abundance: -
j_gene: TRBJ2-5
d_gene: -
v_gene: TRBV5-1
len: 13
CDR3nt: TGCGCCAGCAGCCCTAGGGGACAAGAGACCCAGTACTTC
CDR3aa: CASSPRGQETQYF

abundance: few
j_gene: TRBJ2-7
d_gene: -
v_gene: TRBV5-1
len: 16
CDR3nt: TGCGCCAGCAGCTTGGAGGAGGGGGCATCTTCCTACGAGCAGTACTTC
CDR3aa: CASSLEEGASSYEQYF

abundance: few
j_gene: TRBJ2-3
d_gene: TRBD2
v_gene: TRBV18
len: 15
CDR3nt: TGTGCCAGCGACGATAGCGGGACTTTCACAGATACGCAGTATTTT
CDR3aa: CASDDSGTFTDTQYF

abundance: -
j_gene: TRBJ2-7
d_gene: -
v_gene: TRBV6-5
len: 15
CDR3nt: TGTGCCAGCAGTTACTCGATTTCGGGGACCTACGAGCAGTACTTC
CDR3aa: CASSYSISGTYEQYF

abundance: -
j_gene: TRBJ2-7
d_gene: -
v_gene: TRBV29-1
len: 14
CDR3nt: TGCAGCGTTTATACCGGGACTGGGGAAGTCGAGCAGTACTTC
CDR3aa: CSVYTGTGEVEQYF

abundance: many
j_gene: TRBJ2-4
d_gene: -
v_gene: TRBV19
len: 13
CDR3nt: TGTGCCAGTACGGCGCTAGTTGGCAACATTCAGTACTTC
CDR3aa: CASTALVGNIQYF

abundance: few
j_gene: TRBJ1-2
d_gene: -
v_gene: TRBV28
len: 13
CDR3nt: TGTGCCAGCAGTTTTCGGCCGAGCTATGGCTACACCTTC
CDR3aa: CASSFRPSYGYTF

abundance: few
j_gene: TRBJ1-1
d_gene: -
v_gene: TRBV7-9
len: 14
CDR3nt: TGTGCCAGCAGGAGCGGGGGGCCGAACACTGAAGCTTTCTTT
CDR3aa: CASRSGGPNTEAFF

abundance: many
j_gene: TRBJ1-1
d_gene: -
v_gene: TRBV20-1
len: 13
CDR3nt: TGCAGTGCGCGAGCACAGGCGAACACTGAAGCTTTCTTT
CDR3aa: CSARAQANTEAFF

abundance: -
j_gene: TRBJ2-3
d_gene: -
v_gene: TRBV29-1
len: 11
CDR3nt: TGCAGCGTCGGGGGCACAGATACGCAGTATTTT
CDR3aa: CSVGGTDTQYF

abundance: many
j_gene: TRBJ1-4
d_gene: -
v_gene: TRBV20-1
len: 16
CDR3nt: TGCAGTGCTACCGGAACAACAGGGACATCGAATGAAAAACTGTTTTTT
CDR3aa: CSATGTTGTSNEKLFF

abundance: many
j_gene: TRBJ2-7
d_gene: TRBD2
v_gene: TRBV5-1
len: 14
CDR3nt: TGCGCCAGCAGCTCACTAGCGGGAGAGTTCGAGCAGTACTTC
CDR3aa: CASSSLAGEFEQYF

abundance: many
j_gene: TRBJ1-1
d_gene: -
v_gene: TRBV5-1
len: 15
CDR3nt: TGCGCCAGCAGCGCCCCGCCAGGCTTGAACACTGAAGCTTTCTTT
CDR3aa: CASSAPPGLNTEAFF